This T cell receptor beta chain was recovered during a study of blood T cell repertoires in COVID-19. Study details: The study drew acute and convalescent COVID-19 samples from the United States, Italy and Spain. From T cells, B-cell-depleted T cells, or PBMCs came the material, which was cDNA or gDNA.

Trimming took off 5 bases at V and 7 bases at J, with 27 bases between the two ends. Germline V CDR1 and CDR2: SGHDT, YYEEEE. This CDR3 spans 17 amino acids. In the source study's methods: Amplification of reference gene primers was used by the study to estimate nucleated cell counts. Clones were sequenced by immunoSEQ multiplex PCR, and TCRdb holds only the in-frame ones, with some missing. That table supplies the V and J calls and clone size; D and trimming were determined from the DNA. The sample consists of 350,000 to 450,000 clones, about 89% of them appearing once. The receptor's source is a man aged 40-55 years with acute or convalescent COVID-19. Sequences were obtained from peripheral blood. V is TRBV5-6 and J is TRBJ1-2; D possibly corresponds to TRBD1 (6 bases). CDR3 loop: CASRLARGRPATSGYTF. In DNA, the CDR3 is TGTGCCAGCAGGCTGGCCAGGGGCCGTCCTGCAACGTCTGGCTACACCTTC.